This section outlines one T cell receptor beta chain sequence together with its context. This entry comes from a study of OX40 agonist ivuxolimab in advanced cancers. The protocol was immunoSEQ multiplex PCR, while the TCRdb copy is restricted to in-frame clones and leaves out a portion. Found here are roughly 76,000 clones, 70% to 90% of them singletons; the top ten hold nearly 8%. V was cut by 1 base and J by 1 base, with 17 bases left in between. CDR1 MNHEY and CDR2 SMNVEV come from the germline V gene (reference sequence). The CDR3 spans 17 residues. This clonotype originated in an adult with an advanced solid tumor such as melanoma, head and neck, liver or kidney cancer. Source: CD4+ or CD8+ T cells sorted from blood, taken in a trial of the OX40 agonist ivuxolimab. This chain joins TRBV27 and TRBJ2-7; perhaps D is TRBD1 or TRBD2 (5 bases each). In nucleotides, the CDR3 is TGTGCCAGCAGTTTATTTCCCTCCGGGACCGTATCCTACGAGCAGTACTTC. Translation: CASSLFPSGTVSYEQYF.